The TCR beta chain under discussion was sequenced for a study of shared clonotypes between healthy human individuals. Findings and limits, study-wide: What naive subsets generally showed was a larger estimated richness than memory subsets showed. A limitation of the genetic and exposure-history diversity represented arose from few donors.

Produced via immunoSEQ multiplex PCR; TCRdb's table is partial and in-frame only. The profile shows about 2.2 million clones, 80% to 95% of them singletons. CDR1 and CDR2 (germline): SGHDN, FVKESK. Trimming took off 9 bases at V and 2 bases at J, with 18 bases between the two ends. This CDR3 contains 15 residues. CD45RO-negative, CCR7-selected cells formed the naive CD8 fraction, which excluded terminally differentiated effector memory CD45RA+ cells. Comment on this clone: As yet, its antigen is unknown.

The TCR comes from a man younger than 35 in good health. Some clones in this sample may be carry-over from other donors' samples. This chain uses TRBV14 with TRBJ2-3; tentatively, D is TRBD1 or TRBD2 (6 bases each). The material sequenced was naive CD8+ T cells from PBMCs. The CDR3 region is CASPPNGGPTDTQYF. CDR3 nucleotide sequence: TGTGCCAGTCCCCCGAATGGGGGGCCCACAGATACGCAGTATTTT.